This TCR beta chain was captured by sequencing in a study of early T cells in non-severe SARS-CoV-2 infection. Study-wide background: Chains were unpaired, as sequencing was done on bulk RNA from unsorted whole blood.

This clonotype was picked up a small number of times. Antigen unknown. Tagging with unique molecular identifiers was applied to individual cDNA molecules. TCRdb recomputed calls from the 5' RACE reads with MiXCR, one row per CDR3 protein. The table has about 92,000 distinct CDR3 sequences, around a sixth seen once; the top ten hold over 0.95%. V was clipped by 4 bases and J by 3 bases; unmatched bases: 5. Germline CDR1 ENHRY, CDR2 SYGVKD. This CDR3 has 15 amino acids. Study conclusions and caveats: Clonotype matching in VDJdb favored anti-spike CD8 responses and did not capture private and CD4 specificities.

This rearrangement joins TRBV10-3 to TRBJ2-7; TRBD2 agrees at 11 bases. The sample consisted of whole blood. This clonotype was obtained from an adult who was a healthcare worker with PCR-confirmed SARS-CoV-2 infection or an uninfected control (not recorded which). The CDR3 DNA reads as TGTGCCATCAGTGGGGGACTAGCGGTTCTCTACGAGCAGTACTTC. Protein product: CAISGGLAVLYEQYF.